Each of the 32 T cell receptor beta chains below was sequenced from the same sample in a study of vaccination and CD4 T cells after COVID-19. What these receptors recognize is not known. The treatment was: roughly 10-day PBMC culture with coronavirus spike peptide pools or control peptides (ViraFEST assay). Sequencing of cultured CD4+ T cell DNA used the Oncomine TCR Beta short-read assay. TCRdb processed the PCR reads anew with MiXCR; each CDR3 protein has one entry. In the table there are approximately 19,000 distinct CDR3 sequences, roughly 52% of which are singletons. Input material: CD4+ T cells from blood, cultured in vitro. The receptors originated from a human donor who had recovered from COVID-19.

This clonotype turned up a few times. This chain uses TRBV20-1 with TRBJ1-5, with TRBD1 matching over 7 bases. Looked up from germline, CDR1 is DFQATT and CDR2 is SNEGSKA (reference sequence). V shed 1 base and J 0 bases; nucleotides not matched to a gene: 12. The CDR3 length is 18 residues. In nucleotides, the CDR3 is TGCAGTGCTAGAGCCCCTCTGGGACAGAGATATAGCAATCAGCCCCAGCATTTT. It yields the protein CSARAPLGQRYSNQPQHF.

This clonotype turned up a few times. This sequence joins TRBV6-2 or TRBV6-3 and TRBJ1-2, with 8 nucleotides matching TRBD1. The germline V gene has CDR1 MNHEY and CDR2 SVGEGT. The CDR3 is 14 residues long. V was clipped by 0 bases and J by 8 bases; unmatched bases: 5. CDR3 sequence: CASSYSNGQGGYTF. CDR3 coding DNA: TGTGCCAGCAGTTACTCGAACGGACAGGGCGGCTACACCTTC.

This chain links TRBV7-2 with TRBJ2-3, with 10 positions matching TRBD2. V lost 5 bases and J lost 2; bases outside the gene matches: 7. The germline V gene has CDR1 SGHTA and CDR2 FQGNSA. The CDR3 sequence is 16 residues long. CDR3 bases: TGTGCCAGCAGCCCACAGACTAGCGGGCTCACAGATACGCAGTATTTT. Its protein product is CASSPQTSGLTDTQYF.

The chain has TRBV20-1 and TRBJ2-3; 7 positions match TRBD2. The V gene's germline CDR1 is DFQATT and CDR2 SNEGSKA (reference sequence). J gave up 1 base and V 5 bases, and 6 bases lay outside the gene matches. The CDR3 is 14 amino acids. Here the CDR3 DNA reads TGCAGTGCTCTGAAGCGGGACGGCACAGATACGCAGTATTTT. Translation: CSALKRDGTDTQYF.

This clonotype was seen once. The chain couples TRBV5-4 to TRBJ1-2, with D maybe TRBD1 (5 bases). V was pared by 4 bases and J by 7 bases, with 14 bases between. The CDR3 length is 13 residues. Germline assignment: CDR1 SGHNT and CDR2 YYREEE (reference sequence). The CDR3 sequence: CASSPQGDTGYTF. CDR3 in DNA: TGTGCCAGCAGCCCGCAAGGGGATACTGGCTACACCTTC.

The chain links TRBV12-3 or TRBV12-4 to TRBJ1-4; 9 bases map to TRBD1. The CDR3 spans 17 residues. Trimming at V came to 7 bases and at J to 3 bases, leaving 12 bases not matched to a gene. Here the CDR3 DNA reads TGTGCCAGCAAGAGAAGACAGGGGGGACCTCCTAATGAAAAACTGTTTTTT. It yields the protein CASKRRQGGPPNEKLFF.

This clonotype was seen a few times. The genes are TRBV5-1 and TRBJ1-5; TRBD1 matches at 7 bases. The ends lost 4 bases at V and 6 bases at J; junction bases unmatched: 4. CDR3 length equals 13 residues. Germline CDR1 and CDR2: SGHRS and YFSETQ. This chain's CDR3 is CASSPNRGQPQHF. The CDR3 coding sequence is TGCGCCAGCAGCCCCAACAGGGGTCAGCCCCAGCATTTT.

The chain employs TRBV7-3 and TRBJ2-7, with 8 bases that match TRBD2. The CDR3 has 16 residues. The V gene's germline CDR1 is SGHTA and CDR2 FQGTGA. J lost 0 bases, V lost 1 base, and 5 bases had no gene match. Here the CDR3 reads CASSLRAGGDSYEQYF. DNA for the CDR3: TGTGCCAGCAGCTTAAGGGCGGGAGGAGACTCCTACGAGCAGTACTTC.

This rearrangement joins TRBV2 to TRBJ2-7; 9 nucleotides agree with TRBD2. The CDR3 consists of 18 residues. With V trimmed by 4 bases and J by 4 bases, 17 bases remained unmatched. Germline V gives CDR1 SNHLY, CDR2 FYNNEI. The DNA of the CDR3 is TGTGCCAGCAGTGGAAGTCCCCCAGGAGCGGGGGGTGTATACGAGCAGTACTTC. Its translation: CASSGSPPGAGGVYEQYF.

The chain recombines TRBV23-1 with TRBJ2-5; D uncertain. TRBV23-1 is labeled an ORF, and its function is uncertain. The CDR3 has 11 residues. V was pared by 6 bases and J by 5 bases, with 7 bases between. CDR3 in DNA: TGCGCCAGCAGGGTCGGGGAGACCCAGTACTTC. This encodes CASRVGETQYF.

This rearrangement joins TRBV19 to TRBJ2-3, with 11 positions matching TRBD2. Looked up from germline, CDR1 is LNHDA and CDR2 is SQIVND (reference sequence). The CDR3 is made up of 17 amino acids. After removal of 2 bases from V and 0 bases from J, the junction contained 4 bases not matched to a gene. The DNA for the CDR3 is TGTGCCAGTAGTATAAGACTAGCGGGAACTAGCACAGATACGCAGTATTTT. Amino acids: CASSIRLAGTSTDTQYF.

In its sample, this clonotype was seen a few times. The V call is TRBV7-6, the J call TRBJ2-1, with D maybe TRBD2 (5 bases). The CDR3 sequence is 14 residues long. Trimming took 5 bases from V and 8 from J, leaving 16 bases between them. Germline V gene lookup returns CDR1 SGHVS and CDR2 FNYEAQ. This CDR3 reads CASSPWRNSDEQFF. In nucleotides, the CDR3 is TGTGCCAGCAGCCCCTGGCGAAATAGCGATGAGCAGTTCTTC.

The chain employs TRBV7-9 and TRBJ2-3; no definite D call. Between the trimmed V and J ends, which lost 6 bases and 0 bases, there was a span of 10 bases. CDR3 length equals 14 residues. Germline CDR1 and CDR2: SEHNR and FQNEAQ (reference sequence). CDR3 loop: CASSPDFSTDTQYF. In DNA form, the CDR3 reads TGTGCCAGCAGTCCTGACTTCAGCACAGATACGCAGTATTTT.

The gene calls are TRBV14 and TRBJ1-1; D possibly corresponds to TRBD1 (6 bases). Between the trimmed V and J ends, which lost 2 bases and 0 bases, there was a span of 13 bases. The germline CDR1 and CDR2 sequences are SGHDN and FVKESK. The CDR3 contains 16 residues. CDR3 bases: TGTGCCAGCAGCCAAAAACAGGGCACCATGAACACTGAAGCTTTCTTT. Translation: CASSQKQGTMNTEAFF.

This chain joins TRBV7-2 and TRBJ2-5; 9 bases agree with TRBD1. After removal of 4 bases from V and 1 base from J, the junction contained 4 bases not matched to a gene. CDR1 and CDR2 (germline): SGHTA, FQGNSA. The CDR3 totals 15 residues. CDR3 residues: CASSSTGGVQETQYF. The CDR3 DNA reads TGTGCCAGCAGCTCGACAGGGGGAGTCCAAGAGACCCAGTACTTC.

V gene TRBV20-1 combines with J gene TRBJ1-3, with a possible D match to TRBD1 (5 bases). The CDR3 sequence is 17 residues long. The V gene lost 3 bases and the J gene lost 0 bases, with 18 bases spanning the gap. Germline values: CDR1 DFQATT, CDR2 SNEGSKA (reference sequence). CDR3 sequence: CSAREPGRQSSGNTIYF. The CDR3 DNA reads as TGCAGTGCTAGGGAACCGGGACGACAGAGCTCTGGAAACACCATATATTTT.

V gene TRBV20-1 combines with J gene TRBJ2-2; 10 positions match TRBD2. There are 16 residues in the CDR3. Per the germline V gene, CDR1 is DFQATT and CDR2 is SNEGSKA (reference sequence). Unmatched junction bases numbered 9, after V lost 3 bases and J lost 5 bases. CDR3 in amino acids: CSASAPSGRATGELFF. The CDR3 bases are TGCAGTGCTAGCGCTCCTAGCGGGAGAGCTACCGGGGAGCTGTTTTTT.

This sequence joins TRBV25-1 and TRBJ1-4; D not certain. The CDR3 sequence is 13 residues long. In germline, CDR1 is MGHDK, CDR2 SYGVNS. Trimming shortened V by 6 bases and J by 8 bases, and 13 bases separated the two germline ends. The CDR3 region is CASSLSDGEKLFF. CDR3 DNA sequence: TGTGCCAGCAGCTTATCAGACGGAGAAAAACTGTTTTTT.

DNA for the CDR3: TGTGCCAGCAGTTACAGTTTAATGAATGAGCAGTTCTTC. Protein product: CASSYSLMNEQFF. This sequence joins TRBV27 and TRBJ2-1; D is unclear. This CDR3 has 13 amino acids. The V and J ends lost 4 bases and 7 bases respectively, with 11 bases between them. The V gene's germline CDR1 is MNHEY and CDR2 SMNVEV (reference sequence).

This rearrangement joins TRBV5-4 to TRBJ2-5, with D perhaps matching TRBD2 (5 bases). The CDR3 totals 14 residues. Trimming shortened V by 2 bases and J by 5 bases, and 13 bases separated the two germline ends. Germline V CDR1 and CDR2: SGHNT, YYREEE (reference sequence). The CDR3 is CASSFWEQGETQYF. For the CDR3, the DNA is TGTGCCAGCAGCTTCTGGGAGCAAGGCGAGACCCAGTACTTC.

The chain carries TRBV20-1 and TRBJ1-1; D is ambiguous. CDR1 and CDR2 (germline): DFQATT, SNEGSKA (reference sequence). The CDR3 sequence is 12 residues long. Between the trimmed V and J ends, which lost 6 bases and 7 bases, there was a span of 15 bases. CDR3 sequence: CSAQRGIVEAFF. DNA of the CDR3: TGCAGTGCCCAGCGAGGGATCGTTGAAGCTTTCTTT.

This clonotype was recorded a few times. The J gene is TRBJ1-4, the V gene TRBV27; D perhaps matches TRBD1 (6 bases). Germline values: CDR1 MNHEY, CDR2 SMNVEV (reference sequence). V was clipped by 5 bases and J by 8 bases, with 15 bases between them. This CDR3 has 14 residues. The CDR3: CASSNRVGKEKLFF. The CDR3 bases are TGTGCCAGCAGTAACAGGGTGGGGAAGGAAAAACTGTTTTTT.

The CDR3 is CASSMGQGMGGNQPQHF. The CDR3 nucleotides are TGTGCCAGTAGTATGGGACAAGGTATGGGAGGCAATCAGCCCCAGCATTTT. The V and J genes are TRBV19 and TRBJ1-5; D perhaps matches TRBD1 (6 bases). V gave up 3 bases and J gave up 2 bases, with 17 bases separating them. The CDR3 is made up of 17 amino acids. Germline V gene sequence: CDR1 LNHDA, CDR2 SQIVND (reference sequence).

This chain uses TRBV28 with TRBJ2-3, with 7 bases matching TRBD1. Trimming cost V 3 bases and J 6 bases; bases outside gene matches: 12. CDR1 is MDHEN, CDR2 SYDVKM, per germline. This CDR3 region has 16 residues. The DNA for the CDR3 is TGTGCCAGCAGTTTCCACCCCCGACAGGGCAGGGATACGCAGTATTTT. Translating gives CASSFHPRQGRDTQYF.

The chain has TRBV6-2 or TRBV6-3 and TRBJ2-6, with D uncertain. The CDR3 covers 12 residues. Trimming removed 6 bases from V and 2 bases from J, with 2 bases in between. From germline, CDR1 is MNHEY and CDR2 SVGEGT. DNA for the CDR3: TGTGCCAGCAGGCCTGGGGCCAACGTCCTGACTTTC. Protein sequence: CASRPGANVLTF.

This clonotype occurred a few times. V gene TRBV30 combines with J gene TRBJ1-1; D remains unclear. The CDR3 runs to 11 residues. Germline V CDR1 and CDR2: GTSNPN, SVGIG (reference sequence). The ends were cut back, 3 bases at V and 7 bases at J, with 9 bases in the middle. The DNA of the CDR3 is TGTGCCTGGAGAGGAGGAGTTGAAGCTTTCTTT. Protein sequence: CAWRGGVEAFF. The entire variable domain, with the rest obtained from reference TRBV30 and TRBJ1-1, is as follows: SQTIHQWPATLVQPVGSPLSLECTVEGTSNPNLYWYRQAAGRGLQLLFYSVGIGQISSEVPQNLSASRPQDRQFILSSKKLLLSDSGFYLCAWRGGVEAFFGQGTRLTVV.

CDR3: CASSLNSPYEQYF. CDR3 in DNA: TGTGCCAGCAGTTTGAACAGCCCCTACGAGCAGTACTTC. The gene calls are TRBV28 and TRBJ2-7; no firm D call. The CDR3 has 13 residues. Germline V CDR1 and CDR2: MDHEN, SYDVKM. Trimming stripped 3 bases from V and 2 bases from J, with 8 bases between.

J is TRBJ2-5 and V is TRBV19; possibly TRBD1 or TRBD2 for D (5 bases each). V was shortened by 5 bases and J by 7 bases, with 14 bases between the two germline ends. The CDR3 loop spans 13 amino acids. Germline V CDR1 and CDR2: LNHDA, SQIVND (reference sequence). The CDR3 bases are TGTGCCAGTAGTGAGAGGGGAGTTTCGACCCAGTACTTC. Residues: CASSERGVSTQYF.

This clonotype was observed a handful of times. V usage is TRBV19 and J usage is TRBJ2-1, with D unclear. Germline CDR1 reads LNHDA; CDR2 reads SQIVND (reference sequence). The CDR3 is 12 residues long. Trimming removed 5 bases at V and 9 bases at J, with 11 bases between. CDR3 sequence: CASSSLPGEQFF. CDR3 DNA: TGTGCCAGTAGTTCCCTCCCAGGTGAGCAGTTCTTC.

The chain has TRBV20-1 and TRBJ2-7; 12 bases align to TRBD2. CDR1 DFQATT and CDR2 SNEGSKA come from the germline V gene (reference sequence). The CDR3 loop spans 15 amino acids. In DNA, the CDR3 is TGCAGGGGGCTGACTAGCGGGAGACCTTCCTACGAGCAGTACTTC. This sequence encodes CRGLTSGRPSYEQYF.

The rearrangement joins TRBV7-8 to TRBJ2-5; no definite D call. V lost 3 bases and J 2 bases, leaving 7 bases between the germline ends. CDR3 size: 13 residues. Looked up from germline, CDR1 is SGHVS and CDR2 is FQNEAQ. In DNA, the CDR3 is TGTGCCAGCAGCTTGCCCATGCAAGAGACCCAGTACTTC. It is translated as CASSLPMQETQYF.

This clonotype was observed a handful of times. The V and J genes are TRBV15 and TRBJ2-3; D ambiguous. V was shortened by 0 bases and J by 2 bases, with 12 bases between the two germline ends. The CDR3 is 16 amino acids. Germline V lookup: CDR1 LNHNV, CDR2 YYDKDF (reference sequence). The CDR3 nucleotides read TGTGCCACCAGCAGAGATCGTCAGACCTCCACAGATACGCAGTATTTT. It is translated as CATSRDRQTSTDTQYF.